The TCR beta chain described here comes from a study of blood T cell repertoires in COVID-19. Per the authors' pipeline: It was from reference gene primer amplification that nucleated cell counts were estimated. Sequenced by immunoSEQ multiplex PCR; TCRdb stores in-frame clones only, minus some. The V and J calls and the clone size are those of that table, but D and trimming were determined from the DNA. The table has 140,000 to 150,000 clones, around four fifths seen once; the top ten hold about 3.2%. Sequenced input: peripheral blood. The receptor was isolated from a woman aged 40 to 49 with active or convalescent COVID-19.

This CDR3 is CASSSLQGGGYTF. The CDR3, as DNA: TGTGCCAGCAGTTCCTTACAGGGGGGAGGCTACACCTTC. This chain uses TRBV27 with TRBJ1-2, with 8 positions matching TRBD1. V lost 4 bases, J lost 8 bases, and 6 bases stayed unmatched. This CDR3 contains 13 residues. Germline V gene lookup returns CDR1 MNHEY and CDR2 SMNVEV (reference sequence).